This entry lists 24 T cell receptor beta chains sequenced from one sample in a study of shared clonotypes between healthy human individuals. Assay used: immunoSEQ multiplex PCR; TCRdb lists only in-frame clones, some missing. This sample carries about 2.4 million clones, roughly 93% of them seen once, and the ten largest clones take about 0.39%. Sequencing input: naive CD4+ T cells from PBMCs. Subset of the sample: CD45RA+ positively selected. The receptors were sampled from a man in his late teens or twenties in good health. Some clones in this sample may be carry-over from other donors' samples.

The chain uses TRBV6-5 and TRBJ1-1, with unresolved D. Germline V gene lookup returns CDR1 MNHEY and CDR2 SVGAGI. This CDR3 is 13 amino acids long. V lost 4 bases to trimming and J lost 0 bases, with 6 bases between them. CDR3 DNA sequence: TGTGCCAGCAGTTCCGTAATGAACACTGAAGCTTTCTTT. This translates into CASSSVMNTEAFF.

In this sample, this clone turned up once. The chain recombines TRBV7-3 with TRBJ2-1, with D perhaps matching TRBD1 (5 bases). This CDR3 comprises 15 residues. The germline gives CDR1 SGHTA, CDR2 FQGTGA. The germline V and J ends were trimmed by 5 bases and 9 bases, with 20 bases remaining between them. The CDR3 here is CASSPKAPGPSEQFF. For the CDR3, the DNA is TGTGCCAGCAGCCCCAAGGCCCCAGGGCCTAGTGAGCAGTTCTTC.

The chain couples TRBV12-5 to TRBJ2-1; 11 bases are shared with TRBD2. Germline V gene lookup returns CDR1 LGHNT and CDR2 FRNRAP. V shed 3 bases and J 10 bases; nucleotides not matched to a gene: 8. This CDR3 spans 15 amino acids. The CDR3 nucleotides are TGTGCTAGTGGTTTTTTGACTAGCGGGAAAGAGGAGCAGTTCTTC. Translating it yields CASGFLTSGKEEQFF.

This clone was recorded a few times. This specimen includes other DNA sequences encoding the same CDR3. This rearrangement joins TRBV4-2 to TRBJ1-5, with D perhaps matching TRBD1 (5 bases). This CDR3 is built from 14 residues. Germline CDR1 reads LGHNA; CDR2 reads YNFKEQ. Trimming stripped 1 base from V and 2 bases from J, with 6 bases between. The CDR3 region has the DNA TGTGCCAGCAGCCAAGGACAGCGCAATCAGCCCCAGCATTTT. Translating gives CASSQGQRNQPQHF.

V is TRBV27 and J is TRBJ1-2; 7 bases line up with TRBD1. Trimming at V came to 2 bases and at J to 11 bases, leaving 2 bases not matched to a gene. The CDR3 runs to 11 residues. Germline assignment: CDR1 MNHEY and CDR2 SMNVEV (reference sequence). CDR3 nucleotide sequence: TGTGCCAGCAGTTTAAAGGGACAGTACACCTTC. It is translated as CASSLKGQYTF.

With regard to this clone: Additional DNA sequences in this sample encode the identical CDR3. The rearrangement uses TRBV9 and TRBJ2-3; 10 bases agree with TRBD2. CDR3 length equals 16 residues. The junction had 2 bases not matched to a gene; V was cut back by 0 bases and J by 1 base. Germline V gene lookup returns CDR1 SGDLS and CDR2 YYNGEE. The CDR3 sequence is CASSVGLAGGTDTQYF. The DNA of the CDR3 is TGTGCCAGCAGCGTAGGGCTAGCGGGAGGCACAGATACGCAGTATTTT.

Concerning this clone itself: Distinct nucleotide sequences in the sample also encode this CDR3. The J gene is TRBJ1-2, the V gene TRBV5-6, with TRBD1 as a possible D gene (6 bases). V lost 5 bases and J 2 bases, leaving 13 bases between the germline ends. The CDR3 extends over 14 amino acids. CDR1 is SGHDT and CDR2 is YYEEEE in the germline V gene. CDR3: CASSPPGANYGYTF. CDR3 sequence (DNA): TGTGCCAGCAGTCCTCCGGGGGCGAACTATGGCTACACCTTC.

V usage is TRBV25-1 and J usage is TRBJ1-1; 9 bases match TRBD1. The germline gives CDR1 MGHDK, CDR2 SYGVNS. This CDR3 region has 16 residues. The V gene end was trimmed by 10 bases and the J gene end by 7 bases; junction bases not matched to a gene: 19. CDR3 DNA sequence: TGTGCCACCACGGAGGTCCCCGGACAGGGGATAGGTGAAGCTTTCTTT. Translating gives CATTEVPGQGIGEAFF. Based on the CDR3 plus reference TRBV25-1 and TRBJ1-1, the full variable domain is EADIYQTPRYLVIGTGKKITLECSQTMGHDKMYWYQQDPGMELHLIHYSYGVNSTEKGDLSSESTVSRIRTEHFPLTLESARPSHTSQYLCATTEVPGQGIGEAFFGQGTRLTVV.

CDR3 sequence reads: CASSEIAGVFNEQFF. For the CDR3, the DNA is TGTGCCAGCAGTGAGATAGCGGGAGTATTTAATGAGCAGTTCTTC. This chain joins TRBV2 and TRBJ2-1; TRBD2 matches 9 bases. This CDR3 has 15 amino acids. V lost 3 bases and J lost 7; bases outside the gene matches: 7. Germline loops: CDR1 SNHLY, CDR2 FYNNEI.

A remark on this clone: Other DNA sequences in the same sample also yield this CDR3. J is TRBJ1-1 and V is TRBV7-2; D gene unclear. Germline CDR1 reads SGHTA; CDR2 reads FQGNSA. Trimming took 4 bases from V and 4 from J, leaving 13 bases between them. This CDR3 has 14 residues. CDR3 region: CASSSDRWSTEAFF. The CDR3 DNA reads as TGTGCCAGCAGCTCAGACCGTTGGAGCACTGAAGCTTTCTTT.

The chain links TRBV28 to TRBJ1-1; D is perhaps TRBD1 (6 bases). This CDR3 comprises 16 residues. V gave up 8 bases and J gave up 3 bases, with 22 bases separating them. CDR1 is MDHEN, CDR2 SYDVKM, per germline. This CDR3 reads CASCPGGGQPDTEAFF. The CDR3 DNA sequence: TGTGCCAGCTGCCCTGGGGGGGGGCAGCCAGACACTGAAGCTTTCTTT.

The V gene is TRBV6-6, the J gene TRBJ1-1; 7 bases align to TRBD1. The ends lost 8 bases at V and 0 bases at J; junction bases unmatched: 3. Germline V gene sequence: CDR1 MNHNY, CDR2 SVGAGI (reference sequence). The CDR3 is 13 amino acids. The CDR3 spells CASLGTVNTEAFF. The CDR3 DNA reads TGTGCCAGCCTCGGGACAGTGAACACTGAAGCTTTCTTT.

The J gene is TRBJ2-3, the V gene TRBV15; D is unresolved. CDR3 length: 15 amino acids. The V gene lost 0 bases and the J gene lost 3 bases, with 10 bases spanning the gap. Germline V gives CDR1 LNHNV, CDR2 YYDKDF (reference sequence). The chain's CDR3 is CATSREVVVTDTQYF. In DNA, the CDR3 is TGTGCCACCAGCAGAGAGGTAGTAGTAACAGATACGCAGTATTTT.

This chain uses TRBV28 with TRBJ1-2; a possible D gene is TRBD1 (6 bases). Germline CDR1 MDHEN, CDR2 SYDVKM. The CDR3 length is 12 residues. Trimming removed 10 bases from V and 2 bases from J, with 11 bases in between. CDR3 nucleotide sequence: TGTGCCACCACACAGGGAAACTATGGCTACACCTTC. This codes for CATTQGNYGYTF.

This clone was picked up one time. The gene calls are TRBV11-2 and TRBJ2-5, with 8 bases lining up with TRBD2. The DNA end is more similar to TRBJ2-7, so the J call may be wrong. CDR1 and CDR2 (germline): SGHAT, FQNNGV. The CDR3 length is 13 residues. The DNA of the CDR3 is TGTGCCAGCAGCTTGCGGGAGGACTACGAGCAGTACTTC. Amino acids: CASSLREDYEQYF.

The chain employs TRBV18 and TRBJ2-5; the D call may be TRBD1 or TRBD2 (5 bases each). The CDR3 is made up of 13 amino acids. The germline V gene has CDR1 KGHSH and CDR2 LQKENI. Trimming shortened V by 3 bases and J by 3 bases, and 8 bases separated the two germline ends. The CDR3 spells CASSPGAKETQYF. The CDR3 DNA reads as TGTGCCAGCTCACCCGGGGCTAAAGAGACCCAGTACTTC.

In DNA, the CDR3 is TGTGCCATCAGTGACCGGCAGCAGGGGGTCTCCTACGAGCAGTACTTC. Translated: CAISDRQQGVSYEQYF. This sequence joins TRBV10-3 and TRBJ2-7; 7 bases are a match to TRBD1. Germline trimming cut 3 bases from V and 0 bases from J; bases unmatched to any gene: 8. CDR1 ENHRY and CDR2 SYGVKD come from the germline V gene. This CDR3 has 16 residues.

The chain couples TRBV19 to TRBJ2-3, with D possibly TRBD1 on 6 matching bases. CDR3 length equals 15 residues. V lost 7 bases and J 4 bases, leaving 18 bases between the germline ends. Germline V gene data show CDR1 as LNHDA and CDR2 as SQIVND (reference sequence). The CDR3 region is CASKTGSLDPDTQYF. The CDR3 nucleotides read TGTGCCAGTAAAACAGGGTCTCTAGATCCAGATACGCAGTATTTT.

V gene TRBV5-5 combines with J gene TRBJ1-1; 10 bases line up with TRBD1. The V gene end was trimmed by 0 bases and the J gene end by 0 bases; junction bases not matched to a gene: 5. The CDR3 spans 17 residues. Germline values: CDR1 SGHKS, CDR2 YYEKEE (reference sequence). DNA for the CDR3: TGTGCCAGCAGCTTGGCGGGACAGGGGCGATTGAACACTGAAGCTTTCTTT. Residues: CASSLAGQGRLNTEAFF.

This chain connects TRBV6-5 to TRBJ1-1, with D possibly being TRBD1 (5 bases). The CDR3 spans 14 residues. Per germline, CDR1 MNHEY and CDR2 SVGAGI. Trimming pared 5 bases from V and 4 bases from J, leaving 14 bases between. CDR3 sequence: CASSTGGRGTEAFF. The CDR3 nucleotides are TGTGCCAGCAGTACCGGGGGTAGGGGCACTGAAGCTTTCTTT.

The V and J genes are TRBV7-6 and TRBJ2-2; D not certain. Germline assignment: CDR1 SGHVS and CDR2 FNYEAQ. This CDR3 comprises 15 residues. Trimming stripped 1 base from V and 8 bases from J, with 14 bases between. The CDR3 here is CASSLVGPLSGELFF. The CDR3 region has the DNA TGTGCCAGCAGCTTAGTGGGCCCCCTCAGTGGGGAGCTGTTTTTT.

Of note for this clone: Additional DNA sequences in this sample encode the identical CDR3. The gene calls are TRBV19 and TRBJ1-5; D unclear. This CDR3 region has 14 residues. Germline V gene lookup returns CDR1 LNHDA and CDR2 SQIVND (reference sequence). V was cut by 5 bases and J by 4 bases, with 12 bases left in between. CDR3 DNA: TGTGCCAGTAGTTTATGGGCGGGAAATCAGCCCCAGCATTTT. Protein product: CASSLWAGNQPQHF. The full variable domain, in which reference TRBV19 and TRBJ1-5 provide the parts outside the CDR3, is DGGITQSPKYLFRKEGQNVTLSCEQNLNHDAMYWYRQDPGQGLRLIYYSQIVNDFQKGDIAEGYSVSREKKESFPLTVTSAQKNPTAFYLCASSLWAGNQPQHFGDGTRLSIL.

The chain combines TRBV9 with TRBJ2-7; 7 bases agree with TRBD2. The ends lost 0 bases at V and 3 bases at J; junction bases unmatched: 6. CDR3 length: 15 amino acids. The germline CDR1 and CDR2 sequences are SGDLS and YYNGEE. CDR3 sequence: CASSVEVGGLYEQYF. CDR3 DNA: TGTGCCAGCAGCGTAGAGGTGGGAGGGCTCTACGAGCAGTACTTC.

The chain combines TRBV19 with TRBJ1-3; a weak D match, TRBD1 (5 bases). Trimming removed 5 bases at V and 0 bases at J, with 14 bases between. Germline V gives CDR1 LNHDA, CDR2 SQIVND (reference sequence). The CDR3 is 16 amino acids. Here the CDR3 DNA reads TGTGCCAGTAGTTCCCAGACAGTCCACTCTGGAAACACCATATATTTT. Protein product: CASSSQTVHSGNTIYF.